A single sample is the source of the 5 T cell receptor beta chains below, sequenced in a study of blood T cells in healthy people across ages. It was with a sample-barcoded 5' primer and a J-beta primer mix that a second PCR of roughly 7 to 12 cycles was run. Each CDR3 protein gets one entry after TCRdb re-called the 5' RACE reads with MiXCR. This repertoire shows hundreds of thousands of distinct CDR3 sequences, around 49% found once; its top ten account for 30% to 40%. The specimen was blood. These receptors were taken from a woman aged 55-70 years in good health.

The CDR3 DNA reads as TGTGCCAGCGACGATATCAAAGCCCGGTACGACCATCAAGAGACCCAGTACTTC. Translating gives CASDDIKARYDHQETQYF. The chain uses TRBV7-3 and TRBJ2-4; D uncertain. The DNA end is more similar to TRBJ2-5, so the J call may be wrong. Germline V CDR1 and CDR2: SGHTA, FQGTGA. This CDR3 has 18 residues.

J is TRBJ1-2 and V is TRBV7-9, with D perhaps matching TRBD1 (5 bases). V was shortened by 2 bases and J by 4 bases, with 11 bases between the two germline ends. Germline CDR1 reads SEHNR; CDR2 reads FQNEAQ (reference sequence). This CDR3 region has 14 residues. The CDR3 coding sequence is TGTGCCAGCAGCTTACTTACCAGGGCCTATGGCTACACCTTC. The encoded protein is CASSLLTRAYGYTF.

CDR3: CASSRQYTDTQYF. The CDR3 nucleotides are TGTGCCAGCAGCCGACAGTACACAGATACGCAGTATTTT. The V gene is TRBV28, the J gene TRBJ2-3; D may be TRBD1 (5 bases). V was clipped by 6 bases and J by 2 bases, with 9 bases between them. The germline V gene has CDR1 MDHEN and CDR2 SYDVKM. CDR3 length: 13 residues.

This clonotype was counted many times. The chain links TRBV13 to TRBJ2-5, with D perhaps assigned TRBD1 or TRBD2 (5 bases each). Between the trimmed V and J ends, which lost 4 bases and 5 bases, there was a span of 14 bases. The length of the CDR3 is 14 residues. Per the germline V gene, CDR1 is PRHDT and CDR2 is FYEKMQ (reference sequence). The CDR3 bases are TGTGCCAGCAGCTACGGGGCTCTCCAGGAGACCCAGTACTTC. Translation gives CASSYGALQETQYF.

This clonotype was counted a few times. This chain connects TRBV2 to TRBJ2-2, with a possible D match to TRBD1 (5 bases). V lost 6 bases and J lost 0, with 5 bases in between. This CDR3 has 13 residues. The germline gives CDR1 SNHLY, CDR2 FYNNEI. The CDR3 nucleotides are TGTGCCAGCAGGGACACGAACACCGGGGAGCTGTTTTTT. Its translation is CASRDTNTGELFF.